A selection of T cell receptor beta chains follows, all from one sample in a study of T cells in localized non-small cell lung cancer. Produced via immunoSEQ multiplex PCR; TCRdb's table is partial and in-frame only. Altogether some 1,500 clones are present, roughly 25% being singletons, with the ten largest covering roughly 23%. The sample was normal lung tissue next to the tumor, taken before any cancer treatment. The receptors shown here come from a female donor of 60 years or more with stage I lung adenocarcinoma. CDR3s include the opening cysteine and the closing phenylalanine or tryptophan. The D gene is left open where the match is weak. Some rows have no size entry. The others give once, few or many, or a class for an expanded clone.

j_call v_call d_call clone_size cdr3_aa cdr3_nt
TRBJ2-2 TRBV11-3 . large CASRPSGRPTGELFF TGTGCCAGCAGGCCGAGTGGGAGACCTACCGGGGAGCTGTTTTTT
TRBJ2-1 TRBV15 TRBD2 . CATSTPRGSSYNEQFF TGTGCCACCAGCACACCCCGCGGGAGCTCCTACAATGAGCAGTTCTTC
TRBJ2-7 TRBV27 TRBD2 . CASRGLAGGSYEQYF TGTGCCAGCAGAGGACTAGCGGGAGGGTCCTACGAGCAGTACTTC
TRBJ1-2 TRBV30 . . CAWSVSPGSYGYTF TGTGCCTGGAGTGTAAGTCCCGGCAGCTATGGCTACACCTTC
TRBJ2-1 TRBV15 TRBD2 . CATSGTPLAGGPEFF TGTGCCACCTCGGGCACCCCTCTAGCGGGAGGGCCGGAGTTCTTC
TRBJ1-1 TRBV19 TRBD1 few CASIETGGVNTEAFF TGTGCCAGTATCGAGACAGGGGGGGTTAACACTGAAGCTTTCTTT
TRBJ2-1 TRBV9 TRBD1 few CASSLAGTGNHEQFF TGTGCCAGCAGCTTAGCTGGGACAGGTAACCATGAGCAGTTCTTC
TRBJ1-4 TRBV28 . few CASSLWQMNEKLFF TGTGCCAGCAGTTTATGGCAGATGAATGAAAAACTGTTTTTT
TRBJ2-1 TRBV23-1 . . CASSQEASNEQFF TGCGCCAGCAGCCAAGAGGCTAGCAATGAGCAGTTCTTC
TRBJ2-7 TRBV10-3 . few CASQRGSSYEQYF TGTGCCAGCCAAAGGGGAAGCTCCTACGAGCAGTACTTC
TRBJ1-1 TRBV9 . few CASSAANRDSAEAFF TGTGCCAGCAGCGCCGCTAACCGGGACTCAGCTGAAGCTTTCTTT
TRBJ2-5 TRBV28 . . CASSTSGRAMGTQYF TGTGCCAGCAGCACCTCTGGACGTGCGATGGGGACCCAGTACTTC
TRBJ2-3 TRBV14 . . CASSPGDSSTDTQYF TGTGCCAGCAGCCCAGGCGACAGTAGCACAGATACGCAGTATTTT
TRBJ1-3 TRBV12-5 . few CAVKAGSGNTIYF TGTGCTGTAAAAGCCGGCTCTGGAAACACCATATATTTT
TRBJ2-5 TRBV25-1 . . CASSDYSYQETQYF TGTGCCAGCAGTGATTACAGTTACCAAGAGACCCAGTACTTC
TRBJ1-5 TRBV6-8 . few CAISDSNQPQHF TGTGCCATCAGCGATAGCAATCAGCCCCAGCATTTT
TRBJ2-2 TRBV5-1 . . CASSLVPGSSGELFF TGCGCCAGCAGCTTGGTTCCGGGGAGCTCCGGGGAGCTGTTTTTT
TRBJ2-7 TRBV9 TRBD2 few CASSPLAGGPYEQYF TGTGCCAGCAGTCCACTAGCGGGAGGACCCTACGAGCAGTACTTC
TRBJ2-5 TRBV18 TRBD2 . CASSQTRTSGIGYQETQYF TGTGCCAGCTCACAGACCAGGACTAGCGGGATCGGGTACCAAGAGACCCAGTACTTC
TRBJ1-3 TRBV10-3 . . CAISERTSGSGNTIYF TGTGCCATCAGTGAGAGGACATCTGGCTCTGGAAACACCATATATTTT
TRBJ1-1 TRBV6-8 . medium-sized CASSKNSGNTEAFF TGTGCCAGCAGTAAAAACAGCGGGAACACTGAAGCTTTCTTT
TRBJ2-7 TRBV9 . . CAGGDRISYEQYF TGTGCCGGGGGGGACAGGATTTCCTACGAGCAGTACTTC
TRBJ1-6 TRBV30 . few CAWRTVSNSPLHF TGTGCCTGGAGGACGGTTTCGAATTCACCCCTCCACTTT
TRBJ1-2 TRBV28 TRBD1 . CASSRTTGRGRSPGYTF TGTGCCAGCAGCCGCACTACGGGGAGGGGGCGCTCTCCTGGCTACACCTTC
TRBJ2-7 TRBV28 . . CASTPPRGRQYF TGTGCCAGCACCCCCCCTAGGGGCCGGCAGTACTTC
TRBJ1-3 TRBV11-3 TRBD1 few CASSSGQGALNTIYF TGTGCCAGCAGCTCCGGACAGGGGGCCTTAAACACCATATATTTT
TRBJ1-1 TRBV7-2 . . CASSPDPGTEAFF TGTGCCAGCAGCCCCGACCCGGGTACTGAAGCTTTCTTT
TRBJ2-6 TRBV12-5 TRBD2 . CASGQGLAGVGGGANVLTF TGTGCTAGTGGCCAAGGACTAGCGGGAGTCGGGGGCGGGGCCAACGTCCTGACTTTC